The T cell receptor beta chain described here comes from a study of TIL therapy for anti-PD-1-resistant metastatic lung cancer. Study-level results: This highly selected cohort may not generalize to typical lung cancer patients.

Documented time point: pre-treatment sample, taken before nivolumab and TIL therapy. Stage 4 NSCLC adults joined between late 2017 and early 2020. As to this clone: Its antigen is undetermined.

Sequencing used immunoSEQ v3. Only in-frame clones appear in the TCRdb table, and some are missing; sequencing was by immunoSEQ multiplex PCR. The sample includes tens of thousands of clones, around nine tenths of them seen just once. Germline V lookup: CDR1 KGHSH, CDR2 LQKENI. The J segment lost 7 bases and the V segment lost 5 bases, leaving 10 bases of the junction unmatched. There are 14 residues in the CDR3. The TCR originated in a person aged 30 to 80 with non-small cell lung cancer. The chain couples TRBV18 to TRBJ1-2, with 7 bases that match TRBD1. The source was blood, collected at baseline. The chain's CDR3 is CASSTGQVQGGYTF. CDR3 coding DNA: TGTGCCAGCTCAACTGGACAGGTCCAAGGTGGCTACACCTTC.